The rows below give T cell receptor beta chains drawn from one sample of a study of cytomegalovirus exposure and HLA in healthy donors. Repertoires were generated with immunoSEQ multiplex PCR, while TCRdb's copy carries only in-frame clones and drops some. Here the sample spans 100,000 to 150,000 clones, about three quarters being singletons. The sequenced sample was PBMCs. Every receptor here comes from a female donor in good health and CMV-seronegative. Both conserved end residues are part of each CDR3. The D gene is left open where the match is weak. Clone size, where shown, is once, few, many, or a class for clones that have expanded.

CDR3aa,CDR3nt,abundance,j_gene,d_gene,v_gene
CASSSGGKYNEQFF,TGTGCCAGCAGCTCAGGGGGCAAGTACAATGAGCAGTTCTTC,-,TRBJ2-1,TRBD1,TRBV5-6
CASSVGTSGLDEQFF,TGTGCCAGCAGTGTCGGGACTAGCGGTTTGGATGAGCAGTTCTTC,once,TRBJ2-1,TRBD2,TRBV6-1
CASSPPGGCEQYF,TGTGCCAGCAGCCCCCCAGGGGGTTGCGAGCAGTACTTC,-,TRBJ2-7,TRBD1,TRBV7-8
CASSQTTGGSYEQYF,TGTGCCAGCAGCCAAACAACAGGGGGCTCCTACGAGCAGTACTTC,once,TRBJ2-7,TRBD1,TRBV11-2
CASSLIRDYGYTF,TGCGCCAGCAGCTTGATACGGGACTATGGCTACACCTTC,-,TRBJ1-2,-,TRBV5-1
CASSDRGQGTNEKLFF,TGTGCCAGCAGCGACAGGGGGCAGGGTACTAATGAAAAACTGTTTTTT,-,TRBJ1-4,TRBD1,TRBV2
CASSLLYSGANGLTF,TGTGCCAGCAGCTTATTGTACTCTGGGGCCAACGGCCTGACTTTC,-,TRBJ2-6,-,TRBV7-8
CASTSQKGQGFTGELFF,TGTGCCAGCACCAGTCAGAAGGGACAGGGCTTCACCGGGGAGCTGTTTTTT,-,TRBJ2-2,TRBD1,TRBV27
CSSSPLAGGTHEQYF,TGTTCCAGCAGCCCGCTAGCGGGAGGGACACACGAGCAGTACTTC,-,TRBJ2-7,TRBD2,TRBV7-9
CASSLMRNTEAFF,TGCGCCAGCAGCTTGATGCGGAACACTGAAGCTTTCTTT,-,TRBJ1-1,-,TRBV5-1
CASSPGTSFNEQFF,TGCGCCAGCAGCCCCGGGACTAGCTTCAATGAGCAGTTCTTC,-,TRBJ2-1,TRBD2,TRBV5-1
CASSRHDGNTIYF,TGTGCCAGCAGCCGACACGACGGAAACACCATATATTTT,-,TRBJ1-3,-,TRBV28
CASSLGSGGGLADYNEQFF,TGTGCCAGCAGCTTAGGATCGGGTGGGGGGCTAGCGGACTACAATGAGCAGTTCTTC,few,TRBJ2-1,-,TRBV7-9
CASSLVGTGSYEQYF,TGCGCCAGCAGCTTGGTCGGGACAGGTTCCTACGAGCAGTACTTC,once,TRBJ2-7,TRBD1,TRBV5-1
CASSLYSSRGSYNEQFF,TGCGCCAGCAGCTTGTATTCTAGCCGTGGCTCCTACAATGAGCAGTTCTTC,-,TRBJ2-1,-,TRBV5-1
CAWSVGTIQGTQYF,TGTGCCTGGAGTGTTGGGACTATCCAAGGGACCCAGTACTTC,-,TRBJ2-5,TRBD2,TRBV30
CASSLALAGVISLTDTQYF,TGTGCCAGCAGCTTAGCTCTAGCGGGAGTTATTTCCCTCACAGATACGCAGTATTTT,few,TRBJ2-3,TRBD2,TRBV11-2
CASSLVHGAYEQYF,TGTGCCAGCAGCTTAGTTCACGGAGCCTACGAGCAGTACTTC,-,TRBJ2-7,-,TRBV7-7
CASRPQGMISYEQYF,TGCGCCAGCAGGCCCCAGGGGATGATTTCCTACGAGCAGTACTTC,-,TRBJ2-7,-,TRBV5-1
CASSARTGRAGELFF,TGTGCCAGCAGCGCCCGGACAGGGAGGGCCGGGGAGCTGTTTTTT,-,TRBJ2-2,-,TRBV9
CASSQGQGISNQPQHF,TGCGCCAGCAGCCAAGGACAGGGAATTAGCAATCAGCCCCAGCATTTT,few,TRBJ1-5,TRBD1,TRBV4-1
CASTSGQGSNEQFF,TGTGCCAGCACCTCCGGACAGGGTAGCAATGAGCAGTTCTTC,-,TRBJ2-1,TRBD1,TRBV7-9
CASIQGNTGELFF,TGTGCCAGCATCCAGGGCAACACCGGGGAGCTGTTTTTT,-,TRBJ2-2,-,TRBV28
CASSTRQHRAANVLTF,TGTGCCAGCAGCACACGCCAACACAGGGCTGCCAACGTCCTGACTTTC,-,TRBJ2-6,-,TRBV7-9
CASCRVGQNTEAFF,TGTGCCAGCTGCCGGGTGGGGCAGAACACTGAAGCTTTCTTT,-,TRBJ1-1,-,TRBV6-5
CSSSSTGPAYTF,TGTTCCAGCAGCTCAACAGGACCAGCCTACACCTTC,once,TRBJ1-2,-,TRBV7-9
CASSPLTGQAGDTQYF,TGTGCCAGCAGCCCCTTGACGGGACAGGCGGGAGATACGCAGTATTTT,-,TRBJ2-3,TRBD1,TRBV5-6
CASSPAQGLDEQYF,TGCGCCAGCAGCCCGGCACAGGGGCTCGACGAGCAGTACTTC,few,TRBJ2-7,TRBD1,TRBV5-1
CASSGGTSGRNEQYF,TGCGCCAGCAGCGGAGGGACTAGCGGGAGGAACGAGCAGTACTTC,-,TRBJ2-7,TRBD2,TRBV5-1